These 9 T cell receptor beta chains were all obtained from the same sample, sequenced in a study of blood T cell repertoires in COVID-19 (dated by TCRdb to the early 2020s). Libraries were prepared through the immunoSEQ multiplex PCR assay. Here the immuneACCESS table is served through TCRdb, limited to in-frame sequences with V and J called. Missing clones are a known gap in these copies; in checked studies unresolved V genes cover under half, and the rest lacks a known reason. This sample is represented by around 98,000 clones; about 80% of them were singletons. Around 22% of the sample comes from the top ten. The material sequenced was peripheral blood. Receptor source: a man aged 65-85 years with acute or convalescent COVID-19.

V gene TRBV11-1 combines with J gene TRBJ2-1; 7 positions match TRBD2. This CDR3 comprises 13 residues. Germline V gene sequence: CDR1 SGHAT, CDR2 FQDESV (reference sequence). After removal of 3 bases from V and 6 bases from J, the junction contained 2 bases not matched to a gene. CDR3 amino acids: CASSFGLGNEQFF. The CDR3 DNA follows: TGTGCCAGCAGCTTTGGACTAGGCAATGAGCAGTTCTTC.

V gene TRBV15 combines with J gene TRBJ2-3, with D possibly being TRBD1 (5 bases). Trimming took 5 bases from V and 4 from J, leaving 13 bases between them. CDR1 is LNHNV and CDR2 is YYDKDF in the germline V gene (reference sequence). The CDR3 covers 14 residues. The CDR3 loop is CATSPPGAADTQYF. CDR3 coding DNA: TGTGCCACCAGCCCTCCTGGGGCCGCAGATACGCAGTATTTT.

The V and J genes are TRBV27 and TRBJ2-7, with D perhaps matching TRBD2 (6 bases). Per germline, CDR1 MNHEY and CDR2 SMNVEV (reference sequence). This CDR3 is built from 14 residues. V was pared by 2 bases and J by 4 bases, with 12 bases between. The CDR3 DNA sequence: TGTGCCAGCAGTTTAGCGGGATATTTGTACGAGCAGTACTTC. Its translation is CASSLAGYLYEQYF.

The CDR3 region is CASSPSGTSSEQYF. The CDR3 DNA follows: TGTGCCAGCAGCCCGAGCGGGACTAGCAGCGAGCAGTACTTC. This chain connects TRBV7-2 to TRBJ2-7; 9 nucleotides line up with TRBD2. The CDR3 sequence is 14 residues long. Germline CDR1 is SGHTA and CDR2 is FQGNSA. With 5 bases clipped from V and 6 bases from J, the junction kept 8 bases outside the gene matches.

The chain joins TRBV4-1 to TRBJ1-5, with D maybe TRBD1 (6 bases). The V end was cut by 6 bases, the J end by 4 bases, with 13 bases between. Germline V gives CDR1 MGHRA, CDR2 YSYEKL. CDR3 length: 14 residues. Here the CDR3 DNA reads TGCGCCAGCAGAGGACAGACTCCAAATCAGCCCCAGCATTTT. The encoded protein is CASRGQTPNQPQHF.

The chain has TRBV20-1 and TRBJ1-2; 9 bases match TRBD1. CDR1 is DFQATT and CDR2 is SNEGSKA in the germline V gene (reference sequence). The CDR3 has 14 amino acids. Germline trimming cut 3 bases from V and 8 bases from J; bases unmatched to any gene: 10. The CDR3 is CSASPGTGLFGYTF. CDR3 coding DNA: TGCAGTGCTAGTCCCGGGACAGGGTTATTCGGCTACACCTTC.

The chain uses TRBV6-4 and TRBJ2-3; 13 nucleotides agree with TRBD2. The germline gives CDR1 MRHNA, CDR2 SNTAGT. Unmatched junction bases numbered 2, after V lost 5 bases and J lost 3 bases. The CDR3 length is 15 residues. CDR3 in DNA: TGTGCCAGCAGTCTACTAGCGGGAGGGACAGATACGCAGTATTTT. Translating it yields CASSLLAGGTDTQYF.

The chain employs TRBV19 and TRBJ2-3; TRBD2 matches at 7 bases. Germline CDR1 LNHDA, CDR2 SQIVND (reference sequence). Unmatched junction bases numbered 13, after V lost 7 bases and J lost 0 bases. The CDR3 runs to 17 residues. The CDR3 is CASTPAGRESSTDTQYF. CDR3 nucleotides: TGTGCCAGTACCCCCGCTGGGAGGGAATCTAGCACAGATACGCAGTATTTT.

The V call is TRBV7-2, the J call TRBJ2-1, with 8 bases lining up with TRBD2. Germline V gives CDR1 SGHTA, CDR2 FQGNSA. The J segment lost 7 bases and the V segment lost 4 bases, leaving 12 bases of the junction unmatched. The CDR3 loop spans 16 amino acids. The CDR3 DNA sequence: TGTGCCAGCAGCTGGGGGGGCGGGACTAGTTCAAATGAGCAGTTCTTC. It is translated as CASSWGGGTSSNEQFF. Based on the CDR3 plus reference TRBV7-2 and TRBJ2-1, the full variable domain is GAGVSQSPSNKVTEKGKDVELRCDPISGHTALYWYRQSLGQGLEFLIYFQGNSAPDKSGLPSDRFSAERTGGSVSTLTIQRTQQEDSAVYLCASSWGGGTSSNEQFFGPGTRLTVL.